A single T cell receptor beta chain is shown here with its context. This entry comes from a study of T cell responses to AZD1222 COVID-19 vaccine. V lost 1 base and J 5 bases, leaving 20 bases between the germline ends. This CDR3 region has 17 residues. Germline V lookup: CDR1 SGHTA, CDR2 FQGNSA. The repertoire was sequenced with immunoSEQ multiplex PCR; TCRdb's copy has only in-frame clones and lacks some. The profile shows 95,000 to 150,000 clones, 70% to 90% of them singletons. The sample here was peripheral blood, taken on day 0 of AZD1222 vaccination. This clonotype was obtained from an adult in good health. The V and J genes are TRBV7-2 and TRBJ2-5; maybe TRBD1 (5 bases). The CDR3 coding sequence is TGTGCCAGCAGCTTAGTTGTGGACATATCGTATGGGGAGACCCAGTACTTC. Translation gives CASSLVVDISYGETQYF. Full variable domain (missing parts from reference TRBV7-2 and TRBJ2-5): GAGVSQSPSNKVTEKGKDVELRCDPISGHTALYWYRQSLGQGLEFLIYFQGNSAPDKSGLPSDRFSAERTGGSVSTLTIQRTQQEDSAVYLCASSLVVDISYGETQYFGPGTRLLVL.